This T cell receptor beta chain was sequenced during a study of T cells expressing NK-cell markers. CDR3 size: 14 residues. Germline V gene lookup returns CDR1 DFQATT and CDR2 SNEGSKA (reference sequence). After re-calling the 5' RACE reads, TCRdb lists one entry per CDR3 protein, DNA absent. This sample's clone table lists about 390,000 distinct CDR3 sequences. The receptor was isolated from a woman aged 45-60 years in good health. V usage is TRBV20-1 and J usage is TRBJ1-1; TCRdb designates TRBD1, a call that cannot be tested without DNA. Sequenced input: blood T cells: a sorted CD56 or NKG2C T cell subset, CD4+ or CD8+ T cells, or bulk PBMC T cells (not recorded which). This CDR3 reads CSAPFLGDDTEAFF.